The sequence of this TCR beta chain was determined in a study of T-cell reconstitution after alpha-beta-depleted transplantation in children. Germline CDR1 DFQATT, CDR2 SNEGSKA (reference sequence). The CDR3 extends over 16 amino acids. V was pared by 0 bases and J by 0 bases, with 13 bases between. Preparation of the TCRbeta library involved a method that used unique molecular identifiers. Using its own MiXCR run on the PCR reads, TCRdb lists one record per CDR3 protein. The sample records around 100,000 distinct CDR3 sequences, 7.5% to 9.5% being singletons. In this sample, this clonotype turned up a few times. The target antigen is unknown. Study observations and caveats: T cells produced anew were the main source of T-cell counts and diversity one year after transplant. Surviving recipient T cells and intrathymic progenitors accounted for some patients' high TCRbeta diversity at day 60. Several hundred expanded graft clones reportedly gave rise to the alpha-beta T cells present about two months after transplant.

The TCR comes from a boy younger than 10 with acute lymphoblastic leukemia, due to receive a stem cell transplant. The chain joins TRBV20-1 to TRBJ2-3; D is undetermined. The sample here was PBMCs, taken before TCRalphabeta/CD19-depleted stem cell transplant. CDR3 in DNA: TGCAGTGCTAGAGATTCGGAGACGCGCAGCACAGATACGCAGTATTTT. Translation gives CSARDSETRSTDTQYF.